The 24 T cell receptor beta chains below were found in one sample sequenced in a study of shared clonotypes between healthy human individuals. Only in-frame clones appear in the TCRdb table, and some are missing; sequencing was by immunoSEQ multiplex PCR. This sample carries fewer than 1.4 million clones, approximately 80% of them seen once, and the ten largest clones take under 0.8%. The sequenced sample was memory CD4+ T cells from PBMCs. Specified subset: CD45RA-negative fraction. All receptors derive from a man younger than 30 in good health. Some clones in this sample may be carry-over from other donors' samples.

The chain uses TRBV10-2 and TRBJ1-2; D gene ambiguous. The CDR3 extends over 13 amino acids. The V end was cut by 0 bases, the J end by 1 base, with 3 bases between. Looked up from germline, CDR1 is WSHSY and CDR2 is SAAADI. CDR3 sequence (DNA): TGCGCCAGCAGTGAGTCCCTTAACTATGGCTACACCTTC. It yields the protein CASSESLNYGYTF.

The V gene is TRBV27, the J gene TRBJ2-2; D assignment may be TRBD1 or TRBD2 (5 bases each). This CDR3 comprises 15 residues. Germline V gene lookup returns CDR1 MNHEY and CDR2 SMNVEV (reference sequence). V lost 2 bases and J 4 bases, leaving 11 bases between the germline ends. Written as DNA, the CDR3 is TGTGCCAGCAGTTTAAGGCAGGGAGTCACCGGGGAGCTGTTTTTT. Its protein product is CASSLRQGVTGELFF.

This sequence joins TRBV30 and TRBJ1-1; weak D call: TRBD1 (6 bases). The CDR3 loop spans 13 amino acids. Per the germline V gene, CDR1 is GTSNPN and CDR2 is SVGIG (reference sequence). The ends were cut back, 2 bases at V and 5 bases at J, with 12 bases in the middle. CDR3 coding DNA: TGTGCCTGGAGTAGGGGGGGCGGGACTGAAGCTTTCTTT. Protein sequence: CAWSRGGGTEAFF.

The V and J genes are TRBV7-2 and TRBJ1-3; TRBD1 agrees at 8 bases. With 1 base clipped from V and 7 bases from J, the junction kept 9 bases outside the gene matches. Germline CDR1 and CDR2: SGHTA and FQGNSA. The CDR3 length is 16 residues. CDR3 region: CASSLVSQGARNTIYF. CDR3 DNA sequence: TGTGCCAGCAGCTTAGTGTCCCAGGGGGCGCGTAACACCATATATTTT.

The V call is TRBV18, the J call TRBJ1-1; D may be TRBD1 (5 bases). The length of the CDR3 is 14 residues. Germline CDR1 KGHSH, CDR2 LQKENI. V was clipped by 2 bases and J by 7 bases, with 14 bases between them. CDR3: CASSPRSGAIEAFF. The CDR3 DNA reads as TGTGCCAGCTCACCAAGAAGCGGGGCCATTGAAGCTTTCTTT.

The chain joins TRBV19 to TRBJ1-2; unclear D gene. The V gene's germline CDR1 is LNHDA and CDR2 SQIVND (reference sequence). The V end was cut by 3 bases, the J end by 8 bases, with 16 bases between. This CDR3 has 14 residues. The CDR3 DNA sequence: TGTGCCAGTAGTATTAGTGTCGGAGGAGCCGGCTACACCTTC. It specifies CASSISVGGAGYTF.

The chain couples TRBV28 to TRBJ1-1; D is unresolved. Trimming removed 9 bases at V and 4 bases at J, with 9 bases between. The CDR3 has 11 residues. The germline gives CDR1 MDHEN, CDR2 SYDVKM. The chain's CDR3 is CASLGSTEAFF. The CDR3 DNA reads as TGTGCCAGTTTAGGCAGCACTGAAGCTTTCTTT.

This chain links TRBV27 with TRBJ1-2; 8 nucleotides align to TRBD1. After removal of 6 bases from V and 7 bases from J, the junction contained 7 bases not matched to a gene. The CDR3 contains 13 residues. CDR1 MNHEY and CDR2 SMNVEV come from the germline V gene (reference sequence). CDR3: CASRSGQGGGYTF. DNA of the CDR3: TGTGCCAGCAGGTCCGGACAGGGAGGTGGCTACACCTTC.

This clone appeared once. The chain links TRBV2 to TRBJ2-1, with TRBD2 as a possible D gene (6 bases). The CDR3 is 14 residues long. V gave up 3 bases and J gave up 3 bases, with 9 bases separating them. Germline V gene lookup returns CDR1 SNHLY and CDR2 FYNNEI. CDR3 sequence: CASSEASVYNEQFF. The CDR3 DNA sequence: TGTGCCAGCAGTGAGGCTAGCGTCTACAATGAGCAGTTCTTC. Supplemented by reference TRBV2 and TRBJ2-1, the full variable domain reads EPEVTQTPSHQVTQMGQEVILRCVPISNHLYFYWYRQILGQKVEFLVSFYNNEISEKSEIFDDQFSVERPDGSNFTLKIRSTKLEDSAMYFCASSEASVYNEQFFGPGTRLTVL.

For the CDR3, the DNA is TGTGCCAGCACCAGCGGGGACTATGGCTACACCTTC. Protein sequence: CASTSGDYGYTF. The chain joins TRBV25-1 to TRBJ1-2, with D unclear. V lost 7 bases to trimming and J lost 3 bases, with 9 bases between them. The CDR3 sequence is 12 residues long. The V gene's germline CDR1 is MGHDK and CDR2 SYGVNS.

This chain joins TRBV4-1 and TRBJ2-6; 10 nucleotides agree with TRBD2. The junction had 2 bases not matched to a gene; V was cut back by 1 base and J by 2 bases. This CDR3 spans 17 amino acids. The V gene's germline CDR1 is MGHRA and CDR2 YSYEKL. The DNA of the CDR3 is TGCGCCAGCAGCCAAGGCCTAGCGGGAGCTGGGGCCAACGTCCTGACTTTC. As protein: CASSQGLAGAGANVLTF.

As for this clone: Other DNA sequences in this sample translate to the same CDR3. The rearrangement links TRBV5-1 to TRBJ2-3, with no clear D. The V end was cut by 0 bases, the J end by 2 bases, with 7 bases between. Germline V gives CDR1 SGHRS, CDR2 YFSETQ. The CDR3 length is 14 residues. The CDR3 spells CASSLAGSTDTQYF. The CDR3 bases are TGCGCCAGCAGCTTGGCGGGCTCCACAGATACGCAGTATTTT. The whole variable domain, filled in from reference TRBV5-1 and TRBJ2-3, reads KAGVTQTPRYLIKTRGQQVTLSCSPISGHRSVSWYQQTPGQGLQFLFEYFSETQRNKGNFPGRFSGRQFSNSRSEMNVSTLELGDSALYLCASSLAGSTDTQYFGPGTRLTVL.

In this sample, this clone turned up a few times. Other DNA variants within this sample encode the same CDR3. The chain has TRBV30 and TRBJ1-1; D is ambiguous. V lost 2 bases and J lost 0, with 4 bases in between. Germline V lookup: CDR1 GTSNPN, CDR2 SVGIG (reference sequence). The CDR3 runs to 12 residues. The CDR3 protein is CAWSKMNTEAFF. The CDR3 DNA sequence: TGTGCCTGGAGTAAGATGAACACTGAAGCTTTCTTT.

The count of this clone is one. The chain joins TRBV11-2 to TRBJ2-7, with TRBD2 matching 7 bases. CDR3 length equals 14 residues. Losses at the gene ends were 5 bases for V and 1 base for J; bases not matched to a gene: 5. CDR1 is SGHAT, CDR2 FQNNGV, per germline. The CDR3 loop reads CASSRRGGSYEQYF. In DNA, the CDR3 is TGTGCCAGCAGCCGCCGGGGAGGGTCCTACGAGCAGTACTTC.

This clone was recorded a few times. The V gene is TRBV6-1, the J gene TRBJ1-2; 7 nucleotides agree with TRBD1. The J segment lost 4 bases and the V segment lost 0 bases, leaving 5 bases of the junction unmatched. Germline CDR1 MNHNS, CDR2 SASEGT. The CDR3 runs to 15 residues. The CDR3 nucleotides read TGTGCCAGCAGTGAAGCGGGCAGGGGGGCCTATGGCTACACCTTC. Its translation: CASSEAGRGAYGYTF.

This clone was observed at least ten times. J is TRBJ2-7 and V is TRBV7-8; D gene ambiguous. V shed 3 bases and J shed 5 bases, with 8 bases lying between them. The CDR3 totals 12 residues. Germline V gives CDR1 SGHVS, CDR2 FQNEAQ. CDR3 in DNA: TGTGCCAGCAGCTTTGAAACGCACGAGCAGTACTTC. This codes for CASSFETHEQYF. The variable domain in full, completed from reference TRBV7-8 and TRBJ2-7, reads GAGVSQSPRYKVAKRGQDVALRCDPISGHVSLFWYQQALGQGPEFLTYFQNEAQLDKSGLPSDRFFAERPEGSVSTLKIQRTQQEDSAVYLCASSFETHEQYFGPGTRLTVT.

V gene TRBV27 combines with J gene TRBJ1-2; D not resolved. This CDR3 spans 13 amino acids. Germline V gives CDR1 MNHEY, CDR2 SMNVEV (reference sequence). V was pared by 7 bases and J by 10 bases, with 19 bases between. The CDR3 sequence: CASTVRPGLVYTF. The CDR3 region has the DNA TGTGCCAGCACCGTACGTCCAGGCCTGGTCTACACCTTC.

The chain uses TRBV29-1 and TRBJ1-3; 11 nucleotides agree with TRBD1. The CDR3 has 14 amino acids. With V trimmed by 5 bases and J by 3 bases, 3 bases remained unmatched. Germline V lookup: CDR1 SQVTM, CDR2 ANQGSEA. The CDR3 reads CSVLGQGGGNTIYF. CDR3 in DNA: TGCAGCGTTCTGGGACAGGGGGGTGGAAACACCATATATTTT.

The rearrangement uses TRBV6-6 and TRBJ1-3, with D uncertain. CDR1 is MNHNY and CDR2 is SVGAGI in the germline V gene (reference sequence). The germline V and J ends were trimmed by 0 bases and 5 bases, with 11 bases remaining between them. The CDR3 extends over 15 amino acids. This chain's CDR3 is CASSYSRVPRNTIYF. CDR3 coding DNA: TGTGCCAGCAGTTACTCAAGGGTTCCGAGAAACACCATATATTTT.

This clone was found many times. The chain recombines TRBV5-4 with TRBJ1-1, with a weak D call TRBD1 (5 bases). V was cut by 4 bases and J by 8 bases, with 21 bases left in between. From germline, CDR1 is SGHNT and CDR2 YYREEE (reference sequence). The CDR3 sequence is 15 residues long. The CDR3 DNA follows: TGTGCCAGCAGCAGAATGGGGGAGGGCGTGCGAGAAGCTTTCTTT. Its protein product is CASSRMGEGVREAFF.

V and J are TRBV2 and TRBJ2-5, with D perhaps matching TRBD2 (6 bases). The J call may be faulty, since TRBJ2-7 better matches the DNA end. Germline V CDR1 and CDR2: SNHLY, FYNNEI. The CDR3 runs to 12 residues. Written as DNA, the CDR3 is TGTGCCAGCCTCGGGACTCGGGACGAGCAGTACTTC. Its protein is CASLGTRDEQYF.

In its sample, this clone was seen a few times. V and J are TRBV5-5 and TRBJ1-5; a weak D match, TRBD1 (6 bases). This CDR3 is 16 amino acids long. The V gene lost 4 bases and the J gene lost 0 bases, with 14 bases spanning the gap. Germline CDR1 SGHKS, CDR2 YYEKEE (reference sequence). The CDR3 spells CASSGGAVNSNQPQHF. The DNA of the CDR3 is TGTGCCAGCAGCGGGGGGGCGGTCAATAGCAATCAGCCCCAGCATTTT.

The table lists this clone with a count of one. The rearrangement joins TRBV18 to TRBJ2-7, with TRBD2 identical over 8 bases. The CDR3 has 15 amino acids. Losses at the gene ends were 4 bases for V and 1 base for J; bases not matched to a gene: 6. CDR1 is KGHSH and CDR2 is LQKENI in the germline V gene. The CDR3 DNA follows: TGTGCCAGCTCACGCTCCCCGGGGGGGTCCTACGAGCAGTACTTC. This encodes CASSRSPGGSYEQYF.

This clone came up a few times. The gene calls are TRBV10-3 and TRBJ2-3, with 7 bases aligning to TRBD2. V shed 7 bases and J 4 bases; nucleotides not matched to a gene: 8. Germline V lookup: CDR1 ENHRY, CDR2 SYGVKD. CDR3 size: 14 residues. The CDR3 spells CAIMRGGSADTQYF. The CDR3 bases are TGTGCCATCATGCGGGGCGGGAGTGCAGATACGCAGTATTTT.